These 9 T cell receptor beta chains originate from one sample sequenced in a study of beta chain features in type 1 diabetes listed by TCRdb under 2018. Library preparation employed the immunoSEQ multiplex PCR assay. The High Capacity cDNA Reverse Transcription Kit was used to reverse transcribe all of the isolated RNA, meaning that expressed TCRB transcripts were what got sequenced. Here the immuneACCESS table is served through TCRdb, limited to in-frame sequences with V and J called. Missing clones are a known gap in these copies; in checked studies unresolved V genes cover under half, and the rest lacks a known reason. This sample holds around 450,000 clones; around 10% were observed only once. The top ten clones comprise 0.04% to 0.05% of the sample. The sequencing sample was made of naive CD4+ T cells from blood. The sample's cell subset or site, from its label and the paper: true naive CD4+ T cells. All receptors derive from a woman between 18 and 29 years old in good health.

This rearrangement joins TRBV7-2 to TRBJ2-1, with 8 bases fitting TRBD1. V dropped 6 bases and J dropped 3; count of bases not matched to a gene: 7. This CDR3 comprises 15 residues. CDR1 SGHTA and CDR2 FQGNSA come from the germline V gene. The CDR3 nucleotides are TGTGCCAGCAGTTACGACAGGGGAGACTACAATGAGCAGTTCTTC. Protein: CASSYDRGDYNEQFF.

A few counts support this clone. The chain uses TRBV7-2 and TRBJ2-5, with a weak D call TRBD1 (5 bases). The CDR3 consists of 14 residues. CDR1 SGHTA and CDR2 FQGNSA come from the germline V gene. V lost 1 base and J 5 bases, leaving 11 bases between the germline ends. CDR3 DNA sequence: TGTGCCAGCAGCTTAGACAGAGCAGGGGAGACCCAGTACTTC. This codes for CASSLDRAGETQYF. The variable domain in full, completed from reference TRBV7-2 and TRBJ2-5, reads GAGVSQSPSNKVTEKGKDVELRCDPISGHTALYWYRQSLGQGLEFLIYFQGNSAPDKSGLPSDRFSAERTGGSVSTLTIQRTQQEDSAVYLCASSLDRAGETQYFGPGTRLLVL.

The chain employs TRBV9 and TRBJ2-7; perhaps TRBD1 as D (6 bases). The V and J ends lost 3 bases and 4 bases respectively, with 11 bases between them. Looked up from germline, CDR1 is SGDLS and CDR2 is YYNGEE. The CDR3 contains 13 residues. This chain's CDR3 is CASSAEGVYEQYF. In nucleotides, the CDR3 is TGTGCCAGCAGCGCCGAGGGGGTGTACGAGCAGTACTTC.

The genes are TRBV5-4 and TRBJ2-1; D is perhaps TRBD1 (6 bases). This CDR3 has 13 amino acids. Germline values: CDR1 SGHNT, CDR2 YYREEE (reference sequence). V was cut by 5 bases and J by 13 bases, with 19 bases left in between. This chain's CDR3 is CASRSKGTTSQFF. In DNA, the CDR3 is TGTGCCAGCAGAAGTAAAGGGACAACATCTCAGTTCTTC. The whole variable domain, filled in from reference TRBV5-4 and TRBJ2-1, reads ETGVTQSPTHLIKTRGQQVTLRCSSQSGHNTVSWYQQALGQGPQFIFQYYREEENGRGNFPPRFSGLQFPNYSSELNVNALELDDSALYLCASRSKGTTSQFFGPGTRLTVL.

The chain combines TRBV4-3 with TRBJ2-1; 7 bases fit TRBD2. Germline assignment: CDR1 LGHNA and CDR2 YSLEER. This CDR3 region has 16 residues. V lost 1 base and J lost 9; bases outside the gene matches: 12. CDR3 in amino acids: CASSQVLQPSGSEQFF. DNA for the CDR3: TGCGCCAGCAGCCAAGTTTTGCAGCCTAGCGGTAGTGAGCAGTTCTTC.

The chain has TRBV9 and TRBJ2-3, with D maybe TRBD2 (6 bases). The CDR3 runs 16 residues. Germline V gene data show CDR1 as SGDLS and CDR2 as YYNGEE. The germline V and J ends were trimmed by 2 bases and 2 bases, with 15 bases remaining between them. This CDR3 reads CASSVEGVRTTDTQYF. The CDR3 DNA reads TGTGCCAGCAGCGTGGAGGGCGTGCGGACCACAGATACGCAGTATTTT.

This rearrangement joins TRBV5-6 to TRBJ2-3; 8 nucleotides align to TRBD2. Germline lookup yields CDR1 SGHDT and CDR2 YYEEEE. Losses at the gene ends were 2 bases for V and 0 bases for J; bases not matched to a gene: 5. The CDR3 extends over 16 amino acids. The CDR3 protein is CASSFTRTSSTDTQYF. The CDR3 coding sequence is TGTGCCAGCAGCTTTACCCGGACTAGCAGCACAGATACGCAGTATTTT.

The chain has TRBV11-2 and TRBJ1-4, with 8 bases fitting TRBD1. The CDR3 covers 15 residues. Germline V gene data show CDR1 as SGHAT and CDR2 as FQNNGV. V was pared by 5 bases and J by 7 bases, with 9 bases of the junction left unmatched. The CDR3 is CASSTRSTGAEKLFF. The CDR3 DNA is TGTGCCAGCAGCACTCGGTCGACAGGGGCTGAAAAACTGTTTTTT.

This clone was detected a few times. The V call is TRBV5-1, the J call TRBJ2-3; no firm D call. The germline CDR1 and CDR2 sequences are SGHRS and YFSETQ. Trimming pared 0 bases from V and 4 bases from J, leaving 6 bases between. The CDR3 runs 13 residues. Here the CDR3 reads CASSLGRPDTQYF. In nucleotides, the CDR3 is TGCGCCAGCAGCTTGGGCCGACCAGATACGCAGTATTTT.